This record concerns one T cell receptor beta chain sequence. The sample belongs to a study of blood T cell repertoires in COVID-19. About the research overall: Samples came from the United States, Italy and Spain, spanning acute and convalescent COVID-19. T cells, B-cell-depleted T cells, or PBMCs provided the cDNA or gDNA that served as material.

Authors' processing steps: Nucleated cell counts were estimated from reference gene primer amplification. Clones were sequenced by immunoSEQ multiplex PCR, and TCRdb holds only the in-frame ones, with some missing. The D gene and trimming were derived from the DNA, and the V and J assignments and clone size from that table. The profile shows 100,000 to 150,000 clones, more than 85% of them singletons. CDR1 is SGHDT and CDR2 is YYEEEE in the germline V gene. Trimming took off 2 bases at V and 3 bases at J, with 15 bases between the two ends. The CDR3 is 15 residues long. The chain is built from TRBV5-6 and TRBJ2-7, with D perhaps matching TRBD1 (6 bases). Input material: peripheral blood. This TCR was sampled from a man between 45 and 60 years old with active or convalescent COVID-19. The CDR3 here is CASSFRGPSFYEQYF. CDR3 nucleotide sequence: TGTGCCAGCAGCTTCAGGGGCCCTTCCTTCTACGAGCAGTACTTC.